The source of this TCR beta chain is a study of the immune and genomic landscape of osteosarcoma. Overall study context: Less than 75% had unfavorable pathologic response to standard therapy.

V lost 4 bases, J lost 2 bases, and 12 bases lay in between. The CDR3 spans 14 residues. The germline V gene encodes CDR1 SGHDT and CDR2 YYEEEE. Repertoires were generated with immunoSEQ multiplex PCR, while TCRdb's copy carries only in-frame clones and drops some. Among around 3,000 clones listed, 60% to 75% were seen once. This clone was picked up a small number of times. The sequence came from a man aged 18 to 29 with osteosarcoma. Sequenced input: tumor tissue from a local recurrence in the femur. The J gene is TRBJ1-2, the V gene TRBV5-6; D uncertain. This CDR3 reads CASSPGLGNYGYTF. The CDR3, as DNA: TGTGCCAGCAGCCCGGGGTTGGGGAACTATGGCTACACCTTC. Looking up the rest from reference TRBV5-6 and TRBJ1-2 gives the full variable domain: DAGVTQSPTHLIKTRGQQVTLRCSPKSGHDTVSWYQQALGQGPQFIFQYYEEEERQRGNFPDRFSGHQFPNYSSELNVNALLLGDSALYLCASSPGLGNYGYTFGSGTRLTVV.